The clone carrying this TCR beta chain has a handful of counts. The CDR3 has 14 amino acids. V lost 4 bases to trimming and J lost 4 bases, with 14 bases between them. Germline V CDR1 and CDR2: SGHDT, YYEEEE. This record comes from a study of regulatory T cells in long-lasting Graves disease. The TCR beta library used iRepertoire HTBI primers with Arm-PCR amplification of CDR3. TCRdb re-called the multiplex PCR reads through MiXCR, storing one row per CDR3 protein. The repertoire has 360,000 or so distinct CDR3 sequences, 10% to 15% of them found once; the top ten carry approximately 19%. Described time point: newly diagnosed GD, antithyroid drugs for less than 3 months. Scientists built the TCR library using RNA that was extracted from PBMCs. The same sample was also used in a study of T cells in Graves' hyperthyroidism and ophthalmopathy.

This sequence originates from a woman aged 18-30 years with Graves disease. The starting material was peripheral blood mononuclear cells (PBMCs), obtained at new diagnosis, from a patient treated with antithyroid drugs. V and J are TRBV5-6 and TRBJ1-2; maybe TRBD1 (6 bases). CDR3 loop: CASSQGFGPYGYTF. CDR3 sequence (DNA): TGTGCCAGCAGCCAGGGGTTTGGGCCCTATGGCTACACCTTC.